This T cell receptor (beta chain) is drawn from a study of cytomegalovirus exposure and HLA in healthy donors. Study results and limitations: According to an earlier analysis, most TCR beta V segments yielded productive rearrangements about 87% or about 30% of the time.

Of note for this clone: Antigen specificity is unknown.

60 Vbeta and 13 Jbeta primers were used in PCR. Assay: immunoSEQ multiplex PCR; the TCRdb copy retains only in-frame clones and omits some. The table shows 120,000 to 150,000 clones, with approximately 78% occurring only once. V dropped 4 bases and J dropped 2; count of bases not matched to a gene: 2. CDR3 length: 14 residues. Germline CDR1 and CDR2: SEHNR and FQNEAQ (reference sequence). The TCR sequence derives from a woman in her thirties or forties in good health and CMV-seropositive. V and J are TRBV7-9 and TRBJ2-5, with TRBD2 identical over 9 bases. The sequenced material came from PBMCs. This CDR3 reads CASSSSGIQETQYF. In DNA form, the CDR3 reads TGTGCCAGCAGCTCTAGCGGGATACAAGAGACCCAGTACTTC.